Below, 26 T cell receptor beta chains from the same sample are listed, as sequenced in a study of a mutant IDH1 vaccine in newly diagnosed glioma. Specified time point: week 35, safety follow-up. Every vaccine dose comprised 300 ug of mutant IDH1 20-mer peptide plus topical imiquimod. TCRdb's table, derived via immunoSEQ multiplex PCR, lists solely in-frame clones and lacks some. This table holds about 50,000 clones, less than 90% found once. The antigens these receptors bind are not known. The sample consisted of PBMCs, taken from a glioma patient whose treatment included an IDH1 peptide vaccine. These receptor sequences come from a woman aged 18-30 years with glioma.

The chain employs TRBV4-3 and TRBJ1-2; D remains unclear. This CDR3 region has 14 residues. CDR1 is LGHNA and CDR2 is YSLEER in the germline V gene. Trimming shortened V by 0 bases and J by 7 bases, and 12 bases separated the two germline ends. The CDR3 sequence: CASSQDPLGPGYTF. DNA for the CDR3: TGCGCCAGCAGCCAAGATCCATTGGGTCCTGGCTACACCTTC.

This chain connects TRBV5-1 to TRBJ2-7, with D tentatively TRBD2 (5 bases). V was trimmed by 0 bases and J by 4 bases, leaving 11 bases between them. The CDR3 runs to 14 residues. Germline V gene sequence: CDR1 SGHRS, CDR2 YFSETQ. In nucleotides, the CDR3 is TGCGCCAGCAGCTTGGATCGGGATAGGTACGAGCAGTACTTC. This codes for CASSLDRDRYEQYF. Variable domain in full (rest from reference TRBV5-1 and TRBJ2-7): KAGVTQTPRYLIKTRGQQVTLSCSPISGHRSVSWYQQTPGQGLQFLFEYFSETQRNKGNFPGRFSGRQFSNSRSEMNVSTLELGDSALYLCASSLDRDRYEQYFGPGTRLTVT.

The chain employs TRBV6-1 and TRBJ2-1; weak D call: TRBD2 (6 bases). Germline values: CDR1 MNHNS, CDR2 SASEGT. V was shortened by 6 bases and J by 11 bases, with 14 bases between the two germline ends. The CDR3 sequence is 12 residues long. CDR3 residues: CASSAERGKQFF. The CDR3 DNA is TGTGCCAGCAGCGCCGAACGGGGGAAGCAGTTCTTC.

The V and J genes are TRBV27 and TRBJ2-7; 11 bases are shared with TRBD1. V shed 8 bases and J 5 bases; nucleotides not matched to a gene: 11. The CDR3 covers 15 residues. Germline V gene data show CDR1 as MNHEY and CDR2 as SMNVEV (reference sequence). The CDR3 DNA reads TGTGCCAGCGGGAGGGGTGGACAGGGGGCAAACGAGCAGTACTTC. Its protein product is CASGRGGQGANEQYF.

V and J are TRBV19 and TRBJ1-1; 8 bases are a match to TRBD1. J lost 4 bases, V lost 7 bases, and 8 bases had no gene match. Germline CDR1 is LNHDA and CDR2 is SQIVND (reference sequence). The CDR3 consists of 14 residues. CDR3 nucleotides: TGTGCCAGTACTTACACCAGGGGGCTCACTGAAGCTTTCTTT. Amino acids: CASTYTRGLTEAFF.

The chain recombines TRBV7-2 with TRBJ1-1; 8 bases are a match to TRBD1. Looked up from germline, CDR1 is SGHTA and CDR2 is FQGNSA. With 5 bases clipped from V and 4 bases from J, the junction kept 12 bases outside the gene matches. This CDR3 comprises 16 residues. CDR3 protein: CASSLRQGAMGTEAFF. The CDR3 DNA is TGTGCCAGCAGCCTTCGGCAGGGGGCGATGGGCACTGAAGCTTTCTTT. The entire variable domain, with the rest obtained from reference TRBV7-2 and TRBJ1-1, is as follows: GAGVSQSPSNKVTEKGKDVELRCDPISGHTALYWYRQSLGQGLEFLIYFQGNSAPDKSGLPSDRFSAERTGGSVSTLTIQRTQQEDSAVYLCASSLRQGAMGTEAFFGQGTRLTVV.

V gene TRBV6-5 combines with J gene TRBJ1-4; D ambiguous. Looked up from germline, CDR1 is MNHEY and CDR2 is SVGAGI. With 6 bases removed from V and 7 bases from J, the gap between germline ends came to 12 bases. This CDR3 region has 13 residues. This CDR3 reads CASRDRQREKLFF. The CDR3 nucleotides are TGTGCCAGCAGGGACCGTCAACGTGAAAAACTGTTTTTT.

V usage is TRBV9 and J usage is TRBJ2-5; D gene unclear. Germline loops: CDR1 SGDLS, CDR2 YYNGEE. The CDR3 consists of 13 residues. The V end lost 4 bases, the J end lost 5 bases, and 12 bases lay between the germline ends. CDR3: CASSTTLGETQYF. CDR3 coding DNA: TGTGCCAGCAGCACGACCCTTGGGGAGACCCAGTACTTC.

The CDR3 loop reads CASRRQYQETQYF. CDR3 DNA: TGCGCCAGCAGGAGACAGTACCAAGAGACCCAGTACTTC. The rearrangement uses TRBV10-2 and TRBJ2-5, with D possibly being TRBD1 (5 bases). Germline V CDR1 and CDR2: WSHSY, SAAADI. V was cut by 6 bases and J by 0 bases, with 8 bases left in between. The CDR3 is 13 residues long.

The sample holds a few counts of this clone. This chain links TRBV23-1 with TRBJ1-4; D uncertain. TRBV23-1 is identified as an open reading frame with a role that is uncertain. The CDR3 has 12 amino acids. Trimming left V 0 bases short and J 11 bases short, with 7 bases between. This CDR3 is CASSQSVVKLFF. As DNA, the CDR3 is TGCGCCAGCAGTCAATCCGTGGTGAAACTGTTTTTT.

The rearrangement links TRBV6-5 to TRBJ1-2, with a weak D call TRBD1 (5 bases). The CDR3 is 15 residues long. Between the trimmed V and J ends, which lost 0 bases and 4 bases, there was a span of 12 bases. CDR1 is MNHEY and CDR2 is SVGAGI in the germline V gene. The CDR3: CASSYSSGGPYGYTF. CDR3 DNA sequence: TGTGCCAGCAGTTACTCGTCGGGGGGACCCTATGGCTACACCTTC.

In DNA, the CDR3 is TGTGCCAGCAGCTTAGAAGTATGGGGGGAAGGGCGTTCACCCCTCCACTTT. It codes for CASSLEVWGEGRSPLHF. The chain joins TRBV7-2 to TRBJ1-6, with D tentatively TRBD1 (5 bases). Trimming took 1 base from V and 9 from J, leaving 19 bases between them. The CDR3 has 17 residues. From germline, CDR1 is SGHTA and CDR2 FQGNSA.

The chain joins TRBV7-2 to TRBJ1-4; no clear D gene. The CDR3 spans 15 residues. From germline, CDR1 is SGHTA and CDR2 FQGNSA. Between the trimmed V and J ends, which lost 1 base and 4 bases, there was a span of 10 bases. The CDR3 protein is CASSLESRINEKLFF. In DNA form, the CDR3 reads TGTGCCAGCAGCTTAGAATCGCGGATTAATGAAAAACTGTTTTTT.

The genes are TRBV6-5 and TRBJ1-1; 7 bases map to TRBD1. Germline CDR1 and CDR2: MNHEY and SVGAGI. This CDR3 comprises 15 residues. With V trimmed by 0 bases and J by 1 base, 2 bases remained unmatched. The CDR3 region has the DNA TGTGCCAGCAGTTACTCGACAGGGAAGAACACTGAAGCTTTCTTT. It codes for CASSYSTGKNTEAFF.

V gene TRBV15 combines with J gene TRBJ1-1; D is perhaps TRBD1 (5 bases). Trimming took off 4 bases at V and 2 bases at J, with 11 bases between the two ends. The germline V gene encodes CDR1 LNHNV and CDR2 YYDKDF (reference sequence). The CDR3 has 14 residues. The CDR3 is CATSIRGQNTEAFF. CDR3 nucleotides: TGTGCCACCAGCATCCGGGGCCAAAACACTGAAGCTTTCTTT.

This clone was detected once. The chain uses TRBV4-1 and TRBJ1-2, with 8 bases fitting TRBD1. Germline V gives CDR1 MGHRA, CDR2 YSYEKL. CDR3 length: 12 amino acids. Trimming at V came to 9 bases and at J to 6 bases, leaving 6 bases not matched to a gene. CDR3 in amino acids: CASRSTGDGYTF. Written as DNA, the CDR3 is TGCGCCAGTCGATCGACAGGGGATGGCTACACCTTC.

The J gene is TRBJ2-7, the V gene TRBV6-1; D gene uncertain. Germline V gives CDR1 MNHNS, CDR2 SASEGT. V lost 2 bases to trimming and J lost 2 bases, with 10 bases between them. The CDR3 has 14 amino acids. In DNA form, the CDR3 reads TGTGCCAGCAGTGAATGGGCTAGTCCCTACGAGCAGTACTTC. The encoded protein is CASSEWASPYEQYF.

This clone has only one observation. J is TRBJ1-5 and V is TRBV28; 9 bases match TRBD1. Germline CDR1 reads MDHEN; CDR2 reads SYDVKM. V trimming: 6 bases; J trimming: 7 bases; junction bases outside the gene matches: 7. CDR3 length equals 14 residues. The CDR3 loop is CASSSGQGYQPQHF. For the CDR3, the DNA is TGTGCCAGCAGCTCGGGACAGGGTTACCAGCCCCAGCATTTT.

The chain recombines TRBV7-9 with TRBJ2-7; 8 bases map to TRBD2. The germline V gene has CDR1 SEHNR and CDR2 FQNEAQ (reference sequence). The CDR3 loop spans 16 amino acids. Trimming removed 1 base from V and 3 bases from J; junction bases left unmatched: 8. This CDR3 reads CASSLVASGLVYEQYF. CDR3 in DNA: TGTGCCAGCAGCTTAGTTGCTAGCGGGTTGGTCTACGAGCAGTACTTC.

This clone has more than one count but fewer than ten. Mismatch with germline at one junction end may stem from a read error. The chain has TRBV15 and TRBJ1-2, with a possible D match to TRBD1 (6 bases). The CDR3 runs 11 residues. Germline lookup yields CDR1 LNHNV and CDR2 YYDKDF (reference sequence). CDR3 in DNA: TGTGCCACCAGCGGCCAGGGGCGGGATTACTTC. Protein sequence: CATSGQGRDYF.

V usage is TRBV15 and J usage is TRBJ2-1; D possibly corresponds to TRBD1 (5 bases). Germline lookup yields CDR1 LNHNV and CDR2 YYDKDF (reference sequence). The V gene lost 1 base and the J gene lost 5 bases, with 9 bases spanning the gap. This CDR3 spans 14 amino acids. The CDR3 sequence: CATSRGGTNNEQFF. In nucleotides, the CDR3 is TGTGCCACCAGCAGAGGGGGCACGAACAATGAGCAGTTCTTC.

The gene calls are TRBV5-1 and TRBJ2-5; D is unresolved. The CDR3 extends over 14 amino acids. Trimming removed 0 bases at V and 4 bases at J, with 10 bases between. In germline, CDR1 is SGHRS, CDR2 YFSETQ. The chain's CDR3 is CASSLANGAETQYF. CDR3 DNA sequence: TGCGCCAGCAGCTTGGCCAATGGCGCAGAGACCCAGTACTTC.

J is TRBJ1-3 and V is TRBV27; 8 positions agree with TRBD1. V dropped 3 bases and J dropped 2; count of bases not matched to a gene: 6. Germline loops: CDR1 MNHEY, CDR2 SMNVEV (reference sequence). The CDR3 is 16 amino acids. The CDR3 nucleotides are TGTGCCAGCAGTTTGTATCAGGGGGCGCCTGGAAACACCATATATTTT. It codes for CASSLYQGAPGNTIYF.

Regarding this clone: The junction and the germline gene differ at one end; a read error may be behind it. V and J are TRBV2 and TRBJ1-4; 10 positions agree with TRBD1. The germline V gene has CDR1 SNHLY and CDR2 FYNNEI. This CDR3 contains 18 residues. CDR3 DNA: TGTGCCAGCAGGGAAGCCTACTACCCGGGACAGGGGAACGAAAAACTGTTTTTT. Translated, it gives CASREAYYPGQGNEKLFF.

This clone was found once. V gene TRBV6-5 combines with J gene TRBJ2-5, with TRBD1 matching over 9 bases. The V gene's germline CDR1 is MNHEY and CDR2 SVGAGI. The V segment lost 5 bases and the J segment 4 bases; nucleotides outside the gene matches: 5. CDR3 length equals 14 residues. The CDR3 DNA reads TGTGCCAGCAGTCCGGGACAGGGTAGAGAGACCCAGTACTTC. Amino acids: CASSPGQGRETQYF.

This clone was seen just once. The chain couples TRBV7-2 to TRBJ2-1; D remains ambiguous. With 5 bases removed from V and 7 bases from J, the gap between germline ends came to 6 bases. The germline CDR1 and CDR2 sequences are SGHTA and FQGNSA. The length of the CDR3 is 11 residues. CDR3 loop: CASSVGNEQFF. The DNA for the CDR3 is TGTGCCAGCAGCGTGGGGAATGAGCAGTTCTTC.